This TCR beta chain was sequenced during a study of PD-1 blockade in classical Hodgkin lymphoma. The time point denotes: cycle 4 day 1 (C4D1), after 5 to 7 weeks of nivolumab. Every patient had relapsed following autologous stem cell transplantation, and cohorts differed in brentuximab vedotin exposure. Complete response, partial response or progressive disease were the best responses. In this sample, this clone turned up once. Its antigen is currently unknown. CDR3 length: 14 residues. Trimming took off 1 base at V and 5 bases at J, with 12 bases between the two ends. The germline CDR1 and CDR2 sequences are MGHRA and YSYEKL. Findings of the study overall: Newly diagnosed patients were reported to start with lower TCR diversity than healthy donors. The diversity seen at baseline in complete responders resembled that of newly diagnosed patients. Unlike CD8+ TCR diversity, which did not rise significantly by C4D1, CD4+ TCR diversity did.

The assay was immunoSEQ multiplex PCR, and TCRdb's table has in-frame clones only and misses some. Of roughly 64,000 clones in the sample, roughly 92% were seen once. The chain is built from TRBV4-1 and TRBJ2-7, with unresolved D. The source is a human donor with classical Hodgkin lymphoma. This specimen consisted of peripheral blood mononuclear cells (PBMCs), obtained before the fourth cycle of nivolumab. The DNA of the CDR3 is TGCGCCAGCAGCCAAGTGCCAGTGGCGGACGAGCAGTACTTC. Protein product: CASSQVPVADEQYF.